The clone carrying this TCR beta chain was counted at least ten times. Its antigen is still unknown. This record belongs to a study of molecular identifiers for immune sequencing clone quantification. Findings of the study overall: Same-barcode identical TCR molecules could make highly expanded clones look smaller than they are.

Methods described previously, with TCR primers listed, were used for bulk TCR libraries. TCRdb reanalysed the PCR reads using MiXCR and keeps one entry per CDR3 protein. The data show around 460,000 distinct CDR3 sequences, with about 25% seen just once and roughly 0.79% held by the top ten. The J segment lost 9 bases and the V segment lost 3 bases, leaving 14 bases of the junction unmatched. Germline values: CDR1 MDHEN, CDR2 SYDVKM. The CDR3 consists of 16 residues. Sequencing was carried out using naive CD8+ T cells from blood, with Jurkat cell RNA spiked in. The subset: FACS-sorted CD8+CD4-CCR7+CD45RA+ naive T cells. The gene calls are TRBV28 and TRBJ2-5; the match to TRBD1 covers 9 bases. The clonotype was recovered from a human donor in good health. Some libraries in this study had Jurkat cell RNA spiked in. The CDR3: CASSLTGGGTRLAQYF. The CDR3, as DNA: TGTGCCAGCAGTTTGACAGGGGGAGGGACAAGATTGGCCCAGTACTTC.